This is a list of T cell receptor beta chains from one sample in a study of shared clonotypes between healthy human individuals. TCRdb's copy holds only in-frame clones and misses some; the assay was immunoSEQ multiplex PCR. In the table there are about 2.1 million clones, about 92% of which are singletons. The specimen sequenced was naive CD8+ T cells from PBMCs. The origin of the receptors is a man in his late teens or twenties in good health. Some clones in this sample may be carry-over from other donors' samples. Each CDR3 is given with its conserved first and last residue.

j_gene: TRBJ1-1; v_gene: TRBV11-2; CDR3aa: CASTLKGNTEAFF
j_gene: TRBJ2-1; v_gene: TRBV5-1; CDR3aa: CASSPSGGLAYNEQFF
j_gene: TRBJ1-5; v_gene: TRBV27; CDR3aa: CASSWDGYQPQHF
j_gene: TRBJ2-1; v_gene: TRBV27; CDR3aa: CASSSQPNEQFF
j_gene: TRBJ1-1; v_gene: TRBV10-3; CDR3aa: CAISDRKGGSTEAFF
j_gene: TRBJ1-2; v_gene: TRBV27; CDR3aa: CASRAGGAHYGYTF
j_gene: TRBJ1-1; v_gene: TRBV27; CDR3aa: CASSDGTGYRTEAFF
j_gene: TRBJ2-7; v_gene: TRBV7-2; CDR3aa: CASSPLGLAAGYEQYF
j_gene: TRBJ2-1; v_gene: TRBV27; CDR3aa: CASSLFPGGSTEQFF
j_gene: TRBJ2-7; v_gene: TRBV7-9; CDR3aa: CASSWTVTSSYEQYF
j_gene: TRBJ2-4; v_gene: TRBV27; CDR3aa: CASSLWGENIQYF
j_gene: TRBJ2-3; v_gene: TRBV10-3; CDR3aa: CAIRSPLVGRGTDTQYF
j_gene: TRBJ1-1; v_gene: TRBV4-2; CDR3aa: CASSQDPGLNTEAFF
j_gene: TRBJ2-7; v_gene: TRBV27; CDR3aa: CATRLWSEGYEQYF
j_gene: TRBJ1-1; v_gene: TRBV12-2; CDR3aa: CASLGQLNTEAFF
j_gene: TRBJ2-2; v_gene: TRBV5-4; CDR3aa: CASSLDSFGTGELFF
j_gene: TRBJ2-7; v_gene: TRBV9; CDR3aa: CASSGGEAYEQYF
j_gene: TRBJ2-1; v_gene: TRBV19; CDR3aa: CASSTGLAGGDEQFF
j_gene: TRBJ1-2; v_gene: TRBV7-8; CDR3aa: CASSSISPGGGNYGYTF
j_gene: TRBJ1-3; v_gene: TRBV7-8; CDR3aa: CASSPTAGTAGNTIYF
j_gene: TRBJ1-1; v_gene: TRBV30; CDR3aa: CACILTWTELTLNTEAFF
j_gene: TRBJ2-1; v_gene: TRBV29-1; CDR3aa: CSVEGREGSWNEQFF
j_gene: TRBJ2-5; v_gene: TRBV28; CDR3aa: CASSKTLVETQYF
j_gene: TRBJ2-7; v_gene: TRBV27; CDR3aa: CASSSQGKYEQYF
j_gene: TRBJ2-6; v_gene: TRBV19; CDR3aa: CASSGLSGANVLTF
j_gene: TRBJ2-2; v_gene: TRBV7-9; CDR3aa: CASSLLGTGELFF
j_gene: TRBJ1-1; v_gene: TRBV13; CDR3aa: CASSLVSFGAANTEAFF
j_gene: TRBJ1-2; v_gene: TRBV4-2; CDR3aa: CASSPGPAHYGYTF
j_gene: TRBJ2-1; v_gene: TRBV7-6; CDR3aa: CASSPRAGDNEQFF
j_gene: TRBJ1-4; v_gene: TRBV11-2; CDR3aa: CASSVVRDVNEKLFF
j_gene: TRBJ1-2; v_gene: TRBV27; CDR3aa: CASRAGGIYGYTF
j_gene: TRBJ2-1; v_gene: TRBV27; CDR3aa: CASSFSTTAEQFF
j_gene: TRBJ1-2; v_gene: TRBV5-4; CDR3aa: CASTDGGLNGYTF
j_gene: TRBJ2-3; v_gene: TRBV5-1; CDR3aa: CASHRIGLAGADTQYF
j_gene: TRBJ2-4; v_gene: TRBV7-9; CDR3aa: CASSSSDRANSIQYF
j_gene: TRBJ2-7; v_gene: TRBV5-5; CDR3aa: CASSPRLAGGPF
j_gene: TRBJ2-3; v_gene: TRBV7-9; CDR3aa: CASSRGTSYTDTQYF
j_gene: TRBJ2-7; v_gene: TRBV14; CDR3aa: CASSPDQGVEQYF
j_gene: TRBJ2-7; v_gene: TRBV28; CDR3aa: CASSFGGSYEQYF
j_gene: TRBJ2-5; v_gene: TRBV18; CDR3aa: CASSPVREETQYF
j_gene: TRBJ2-1; v_gene: TRBV19; CDR3aa: CASSARLVPSYNEQFF
j_gene: TRBJ1-1; v_gene: TRBV6-6; CDR3aa: CASSHGTGNTEAFF
j_gene: TRBJ2-7; v_gene: TRBV19; CDR3aa: CASSISRGGPPRSRTPYEQYF
j_gene: TRBJ1-3; v_gene: TRBV18; CDR3aa: CASSPGGSPGNTIYF
j_gene: TRBJ2-7; v_gene: TRBV11-2; CDR3aa: CASSLERVSPYEQYF
j_gene: TRBJ2-5; v_gene: TRBV12-1; CDR3aa: CASSCGLAGGPGETQYF
j_gene: TRBJ1-4; v_gene: TRBV6-5; CDR3aa: CASSYNSGGGIEKLFF
j_gene: TRBJ2-1; v_gene: TRBV21-1; CDR3aa: CASSTPSETEDEQFF
j_gene: TRBJ2-7; v_gene: TRBV7-8; CDR3aa: CASSYNRGRGSYEQYF
j_gene: TRBJ1-1; v_gene: TRBV7-8; CDR3aa: CASSLGQGAATEAFF
j_gene: TRBJ1-2; v_gene: TRBV23-1; CDR3aa: CASSQSSRPNEGGYTF
j_gene: TRBJ1-3; v_gene: TRBV14; CDR3aa: CASSPLTGGNTIYF